The clone carrying this TCR beta chain has a count of ten or more. Its antigen is unidentified. This entry belongs to a study of CD8 T cells in ankylosing spondylitis. Trimming pared 1 base from V and 9 bases from J, leaving 16 bases between. The CDR3 contains 15 residues. Per germline, CDR1 PRHDT and CDR2 FYEKMQ (reference sequence). General observations from the study: CD8+ by phenotype, disease-linked clones were relatively rare in peripheral blood. The clones that were linked to disease were reported to be significantly enriched in matched synovial fluid samples from ankylosing spondylitis patients. Prior work had noted some motif variants in reactive arthritis blood and synovial fluid. Typical of ankylosing spondylitis blood, it appeared, was a TCR beta motif of several highly homologous variants.

A quantitative 5'-RACE method, one with molecular barcodes, was used to make TCR beta libraries. TCRdb re-called the 5' RACE reads through MiXCR, storing one row per CDR3 protein. Here the sample spans around 540,000 distinct CDR3 sequences, roughly 13% being singletons. The V gene is TRBV13, the J gene TRBJ2-1; TRBD2 is a possible D gene (7 bases). The TCR was taken from a male donor with ankylosing spondylitis. Material for sequencing was blood, either unsorted or a sorted T cell fraction (not recorded which). The CDR3 sequence is CASSLEGLVGGEQFF. Here the CDR3 DNA reads TGTGCCAGCAGCTTAGAAGGACTAGTAGGGGGTGAGCAGTTCTTC. Full variable domain (rest looked up from reference TRBV13 and TRBJ2-1): AAGVIQSPRHLIKEKRETATLKCYPIPRHDTVYWYQQGPGQDPQFLISFYEKMQSDKGSIPDRFSAQQFSDYHSELNMSSLELGDSALYFCASSLEGLVGGEQFFGPGTRLTVL.